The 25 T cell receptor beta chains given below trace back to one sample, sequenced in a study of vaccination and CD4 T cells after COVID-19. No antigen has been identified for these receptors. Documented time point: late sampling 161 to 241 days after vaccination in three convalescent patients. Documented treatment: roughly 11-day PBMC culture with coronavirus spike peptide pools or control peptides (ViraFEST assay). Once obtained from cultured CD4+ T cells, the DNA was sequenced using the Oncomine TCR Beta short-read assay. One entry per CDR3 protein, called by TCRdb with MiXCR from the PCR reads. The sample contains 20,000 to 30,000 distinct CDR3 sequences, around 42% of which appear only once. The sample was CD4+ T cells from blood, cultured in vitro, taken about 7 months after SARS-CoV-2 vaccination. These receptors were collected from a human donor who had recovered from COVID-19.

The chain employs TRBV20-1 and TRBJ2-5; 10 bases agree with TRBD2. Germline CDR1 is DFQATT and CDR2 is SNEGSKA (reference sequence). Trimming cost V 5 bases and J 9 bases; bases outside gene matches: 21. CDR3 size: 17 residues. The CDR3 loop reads CSAWGLAGESSQGPQYF. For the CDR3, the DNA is TGCAGTGCTTGGGGCCTAGCGGGAGAGTCCTCCCAGGGGCCCCAGTACTTC.

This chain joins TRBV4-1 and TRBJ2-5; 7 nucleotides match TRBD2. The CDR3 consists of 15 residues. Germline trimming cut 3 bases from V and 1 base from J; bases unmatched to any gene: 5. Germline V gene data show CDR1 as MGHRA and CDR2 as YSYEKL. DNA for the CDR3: TGCGCCAGCAGCCAGCCCCTAGCGGCCCAAGAGACCCAGTACTTC. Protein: CASSQPLAAQETQYF.

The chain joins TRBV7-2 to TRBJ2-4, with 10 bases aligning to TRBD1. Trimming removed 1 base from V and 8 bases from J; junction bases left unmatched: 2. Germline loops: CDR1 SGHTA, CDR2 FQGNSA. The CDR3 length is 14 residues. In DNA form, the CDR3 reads TGTGCCAGCAGCTTAGGACAGGGGGCGGACATTCAGTACTTC. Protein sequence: CASSLGQGADIQYF.

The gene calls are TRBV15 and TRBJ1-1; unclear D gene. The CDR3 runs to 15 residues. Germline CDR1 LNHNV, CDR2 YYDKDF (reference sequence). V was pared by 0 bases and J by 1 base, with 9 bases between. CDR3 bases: TGTGCCACCAGCAGAGAAACTTGGGAGAACACTGAAGCTTTCTTT. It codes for CATSRETWENTEAFF. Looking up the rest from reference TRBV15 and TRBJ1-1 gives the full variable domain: DAMVIQNPRYQVTQFGKPVTLSCSQTLNHNVMYWYQQKSSQAPKLLFHYYDKDFNNEADTPDNFQSRRPNTSFCFLDIRSPGLGDTAMYLCATSRETWENTEAFFGQGTRLTVV.

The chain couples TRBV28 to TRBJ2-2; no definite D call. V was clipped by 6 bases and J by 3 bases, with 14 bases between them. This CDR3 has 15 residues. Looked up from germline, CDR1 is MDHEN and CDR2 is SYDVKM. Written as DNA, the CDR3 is TGTGCCAGCAGAAGGAATCCCCAGGACACCGGGGAGCTGTTTTTT. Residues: CASRRNPQDTGELFF.

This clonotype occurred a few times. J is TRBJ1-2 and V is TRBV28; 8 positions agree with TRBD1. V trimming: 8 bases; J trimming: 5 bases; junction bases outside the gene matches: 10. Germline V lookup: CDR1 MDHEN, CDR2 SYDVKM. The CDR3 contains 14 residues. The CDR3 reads CASLQGGDWYGYTF. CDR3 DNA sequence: TGTGCCAGCTTACAGGGGGGTGACTGGTATGGCTACACCTTC.

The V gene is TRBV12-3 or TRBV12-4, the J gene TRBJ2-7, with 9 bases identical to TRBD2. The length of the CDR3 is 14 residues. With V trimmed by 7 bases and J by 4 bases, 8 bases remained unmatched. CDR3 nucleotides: TGTGCCAGCACCCTTAGCGGGAGTCTATACGAGCAGTACTTC. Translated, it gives CASTLSGSLYEQYF.

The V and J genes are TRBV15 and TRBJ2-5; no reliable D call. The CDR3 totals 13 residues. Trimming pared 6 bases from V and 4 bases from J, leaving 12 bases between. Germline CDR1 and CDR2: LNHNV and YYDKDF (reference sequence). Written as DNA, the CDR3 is TGTGCCACCAGTTCAAGGGCGCGAGAGACCCAGTACTTC. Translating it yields CATSSRARETQYF.

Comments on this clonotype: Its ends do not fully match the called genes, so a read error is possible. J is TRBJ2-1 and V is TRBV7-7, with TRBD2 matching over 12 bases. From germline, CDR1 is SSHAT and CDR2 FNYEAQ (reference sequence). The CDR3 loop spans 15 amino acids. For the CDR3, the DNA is TGTGCTAGCAGCAAACGACTAGCGGGAGATAATGAGCAGTTCTTC. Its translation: CASSKRLAGDNEQFF.

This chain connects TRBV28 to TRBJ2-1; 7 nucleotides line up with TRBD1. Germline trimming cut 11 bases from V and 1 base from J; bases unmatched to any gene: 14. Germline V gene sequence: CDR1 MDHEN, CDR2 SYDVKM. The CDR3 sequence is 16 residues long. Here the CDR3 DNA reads TGTGCCGGACGGCAGAGGGGGCAATCTTCCTACAATGAGCAGTTCTTC. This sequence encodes CAGRQRGQSSYNEQFF. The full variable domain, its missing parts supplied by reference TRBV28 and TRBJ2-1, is DVKVTQSSRYLVKRTGEKVFLECVQDMDHENMFWYRQDPGLGLRLIYFSYDVKMKEKGDIPEGYSVSREKKERFSLILESASTNQTSMYLCAGRQRGQSSYNEQFFGPGTRLTVL.

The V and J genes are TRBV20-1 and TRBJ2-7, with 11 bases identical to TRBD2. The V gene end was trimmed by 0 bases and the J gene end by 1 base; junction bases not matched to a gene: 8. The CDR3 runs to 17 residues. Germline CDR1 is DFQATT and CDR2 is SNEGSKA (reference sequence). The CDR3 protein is CSARDLLTSGSSYEQYF. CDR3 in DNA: TGCAGTGCTAGAGACCTCTTAACTAGCGGGAGTTCCTACGAGCAGTACTTC.

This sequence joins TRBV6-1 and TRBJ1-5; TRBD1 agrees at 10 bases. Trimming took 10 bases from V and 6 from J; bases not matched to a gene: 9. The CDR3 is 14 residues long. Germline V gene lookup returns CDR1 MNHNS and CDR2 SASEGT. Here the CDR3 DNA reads TGTGCCACCCGAACCGGGGACAGGGGTCAGCCCCAGCATTTT. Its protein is CATRTGDRGQPQHF.

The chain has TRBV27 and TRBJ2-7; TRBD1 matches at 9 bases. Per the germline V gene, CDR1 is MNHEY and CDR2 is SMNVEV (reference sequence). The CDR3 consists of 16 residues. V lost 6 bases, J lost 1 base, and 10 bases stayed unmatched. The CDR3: CASSDVPGQGSYEQYF. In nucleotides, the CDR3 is TGTGCCAGCAGCGACGTCCCGGGACAGGGTTCCTACGAGCAGTACTTC.

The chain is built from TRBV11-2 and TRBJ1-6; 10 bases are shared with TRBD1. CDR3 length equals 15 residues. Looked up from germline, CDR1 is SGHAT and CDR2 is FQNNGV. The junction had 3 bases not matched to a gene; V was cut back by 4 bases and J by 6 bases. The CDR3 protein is CASSSGQGSNSPLHF. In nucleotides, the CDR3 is TGTGCCAGCAGCTCGGGACAGGGGTCTAATTCACCCCTCCACTTT.

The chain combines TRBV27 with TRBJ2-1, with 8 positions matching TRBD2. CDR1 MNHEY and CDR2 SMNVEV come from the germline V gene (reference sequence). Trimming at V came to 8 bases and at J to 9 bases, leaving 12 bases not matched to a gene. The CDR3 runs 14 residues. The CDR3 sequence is CASSPFSREGEQFF. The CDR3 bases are TGTGCCAGCTCCCCTTTTAGCCGGGAGGGTGAGCAGTTCTTC.

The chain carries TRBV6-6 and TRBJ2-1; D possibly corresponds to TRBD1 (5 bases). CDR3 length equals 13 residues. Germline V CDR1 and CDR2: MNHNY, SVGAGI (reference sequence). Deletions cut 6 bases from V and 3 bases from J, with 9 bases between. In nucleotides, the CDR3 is TGTGCCAGCAGCCTGACAGACTACAATGAGCAGTTCTTC. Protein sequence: CASSLTDYNEQFF.

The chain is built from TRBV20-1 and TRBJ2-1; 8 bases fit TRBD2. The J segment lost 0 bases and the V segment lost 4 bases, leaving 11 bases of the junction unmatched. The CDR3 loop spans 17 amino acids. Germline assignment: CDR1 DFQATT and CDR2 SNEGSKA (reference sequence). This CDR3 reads CSAIRVRGRSSYNEQFF. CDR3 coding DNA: TGCAGTGCTATTCGCGTACGCGGGAGGAGCTCCTACAATGAGCAGTTCTTC.

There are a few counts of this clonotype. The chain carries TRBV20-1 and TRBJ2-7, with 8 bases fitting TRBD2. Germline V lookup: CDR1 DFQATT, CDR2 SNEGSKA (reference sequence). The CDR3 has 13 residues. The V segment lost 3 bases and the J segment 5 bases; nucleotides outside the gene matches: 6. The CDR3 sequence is CSASSGRSDEQYF. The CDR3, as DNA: TGCAGTGCTAGCAGCGGGAGATCCGACGAGCAGTACTTC.

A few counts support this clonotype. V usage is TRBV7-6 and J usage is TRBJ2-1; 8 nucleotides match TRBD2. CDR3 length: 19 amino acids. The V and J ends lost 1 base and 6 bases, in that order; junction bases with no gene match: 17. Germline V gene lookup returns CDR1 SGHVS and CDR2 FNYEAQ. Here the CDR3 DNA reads TGTGCCAGCAGCTTAGAACTTCCCCCGGGAGGGTGGGGGGGCAATGAGCAGTTCTTC. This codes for CASSLELPPGGWGGNEQFF.

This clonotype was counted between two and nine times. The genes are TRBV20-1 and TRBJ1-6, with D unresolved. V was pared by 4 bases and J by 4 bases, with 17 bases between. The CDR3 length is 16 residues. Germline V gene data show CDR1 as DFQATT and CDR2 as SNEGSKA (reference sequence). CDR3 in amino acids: CSAKPPGQFYNSPLHF. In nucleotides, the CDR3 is TGCAGTGCTAAACCGCCAGGCCAATTTTATAATTCACCCCTCCACTTT.

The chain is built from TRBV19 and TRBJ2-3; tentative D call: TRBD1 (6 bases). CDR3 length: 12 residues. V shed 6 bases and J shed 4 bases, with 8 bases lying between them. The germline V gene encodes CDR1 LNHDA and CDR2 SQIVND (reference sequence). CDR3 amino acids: CASSPGADTQYF. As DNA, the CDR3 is TGTGCCAGTAGCCCAGGGGCAGATACGCAGTATTTT.

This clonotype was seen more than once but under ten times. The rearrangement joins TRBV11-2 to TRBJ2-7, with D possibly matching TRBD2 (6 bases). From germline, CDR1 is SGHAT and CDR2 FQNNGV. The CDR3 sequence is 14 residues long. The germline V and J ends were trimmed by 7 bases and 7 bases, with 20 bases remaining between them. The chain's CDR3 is CASTSSRDSGEQYF. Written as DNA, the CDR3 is TGTGCCAGCACCTCCTCAAGGGACTCGGGTGAGCAGTACTTC. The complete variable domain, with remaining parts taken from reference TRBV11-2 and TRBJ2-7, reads EAGVAQSPRYKIIEKRQSVAFWCNPISGHATLYWYQQILGQGPKLLIQFQNNGVVDDSQLPKDRFSAERLKGVDSTLKIQPAKLEDSAVYLCASTSSRDSGEQYFGPGTRLTVT.

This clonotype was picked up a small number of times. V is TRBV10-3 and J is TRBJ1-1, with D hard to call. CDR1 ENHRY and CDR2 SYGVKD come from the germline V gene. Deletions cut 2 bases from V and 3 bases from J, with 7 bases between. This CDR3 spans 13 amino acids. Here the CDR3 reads CAISETGDTEAFF. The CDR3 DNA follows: TGTGCCATCAGTGAGACCGGGGACACTGAAGCTTTCTTT.

The CDR3 reads CASSSTGGSRFEQYF. The CDR3 coding sequence is TGTGCCAGCAGTTCCACGGGCGGGAGTCGGTTCGAGCAGTACTTC. The gene calls are TRBV6-5 and TRBJ2-7; TRBD2 matches 7 bases. Germline lookup yields CDR1 MNHEY and CDR2 SVGAGI. V trimming: 4 bases; J trimming: 6 bases; junction bases outside the gene matches: 12. CDR3 length equals 15 residues.

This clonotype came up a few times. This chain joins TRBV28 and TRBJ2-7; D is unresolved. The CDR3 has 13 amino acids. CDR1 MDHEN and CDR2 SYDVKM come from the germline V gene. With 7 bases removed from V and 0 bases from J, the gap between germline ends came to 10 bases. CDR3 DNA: TGTGCCAGCACTACGAGGAGCTCCTACGAGCAGTACTTC. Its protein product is CASTTRSSYEQYF.